This T cell receptor delta chain was found in a study of gamma-delta T cells after stem cell transplantation (dated by TCRdb to the mid-2010s). The CDR3, cysteine through phenylalanine, is 21 amino acids long. Solely the CDR3 DNA is kept, with 63 bases framed from the first base. Compared with germline, V lacks 0 bases and J lacks 0 bases; bases without a gene match: 11. Taken from the germline V gene, the CDR1 and CDR2 loops are GEAIGNYY and EKD. Library preparation was by RT-PCR. This sample was sequenced with an Illumina MiSeq. Identical DNA sequences were merged into single rows after TCRdb reprocessed the public reads with CATT. A total of 1,100 or so delta-chain clones appear in this sample, about a sixth of them only once. Around two fifths of the sample is held by the ten biggest clonotypes. About this clone itself: The clone's antigen remains unknown. No base-level quality is on record; no much larger clone is a single base apart.

The chain is encoded by TRDV2 joined to TRDJ3, and TRDD3 matches 9 of the central bases. The sequenced material came from gamma-delta T cells. The clonotype comes from a human donor. It is not recorded whose cells these are; they may come from a transplant donor. The CDR3 here reads CACDTGQTGGASSWDTRQMFF. The nucleotide sequence reads TGTGCCTGTGACACCGGGCAGACTGGGGGAGCAAGCTCCTGGGACACCCGACAGATGTTTTTC.